The rows below give T cell receptor beta chains drawn from one sample of a study of cytomegalovirus exposure and HLA in healthy donors. Sequencing was performed with immunoSEQ multiplex PCR; in TCRdb, only in-frame clones are kept and a portion is missing. Of 160,000 or so clones listed, 87% are singletons. Specimen: PBMCs. The receptors were gathered from a woman aged 30 to 39 in good health and CMV-seronegative. The CDR3 runs from the conserved cysteine through the conserved F or W. A D gene is named only where the DNA matches it firmly. The size field is filled for only some rows; it gives once, few, many or a size class.

j_gene: TRBJ2-3
d_gene: TRBD1
abundance: NA
v_gene: TRBV2
CDR3nt: TGTGCCAGCAGGCCCGACAGGGGTACAGATACGCAGTATTTT
CDR3aa: CASRPDRGTDTQYF

j_gene: TRBJ2-5
d_gene: NA
abundance: NA
v_gene: TRBV7-2
CDR3nt: TGTGCCAGCAGCTTAGGGGCTAGCGTGGAGACCCAGTACTTC
CDR3aa: CASSLGASVETQYF

j_gene: TRBJ2-1
d_gene: TRBD1
abundance: NA
v_gene: TRBV10-3
CDR3nt: TGTGCCATCAGCTCACAGGGGGCGGCCTCCTACAATGAGCAGTTCTTC
CDR3aa: CAISSQGAASYNEQFF

j_gene: TRBJ2-1
d_gene: NA
abundance: once
v_gene: TRBV30
CDR3nt: TGTGCCTGGAGTCGGGCTAGCGTCCCCAATGAGCAGTTCTTC
CDR3aa: CAWSRASVPNEQFF

j_gene: TRBJ2-7
d_gene: TRBD2
abundance: NA
v_gene: TRBV4-2
CDR3nt: TGTGCCAGCAGCCAAGATGGAACGGGGGGGCACTACGAGCAGTACTTC
CDR3aa: CASSQDGTGGHYEQYF

j_gene: TRBJ2-1
d_gene: TRBD2
abundance: NA
v_gene: TRBV5-1
CDR3nt: TGCGCCAGCAGCTTCGCTAGCGGGGGGAGGGGCAATGAGCAGTTCTTC
CDR3aa: CASSFASGGRGNEQFF

j_gene: TRBJ2-1
d_gene: NA
abundance: NA
v_gene: TRBV7-5
CDR3nt: TGTGCCAGAAGCTTGTGGGACAGGGTTGCGTTCTTC
CDR3aa: CARSLWDRVAFF

j_gene: TRBJ1-5
d_gene: TRBD1
abundance: once
v_gene: TRBV18
CDR3nt: TGTGCCAGCTCAGAACAGGGGGGCAGCAATCAGCCCCAGCATTTT
CDR3aa: CASSEQGGSNQPQHF

j_gene: TRBJ1-1
d_gene: TRBD1
abundance: NA
v_gene: TRBV6-6
CDR3nt: TGTGCCAGCAGCCCCGACCTCAGGGGGGAAGCTTTCTTT
CDR3aa: CASSPDLRGEAFF

j_gene: TRBJ2-7
d_gene: TRBD1
abundance: NA
v_gene: TRBV19
CDR3nt: TGTGCCAGTAGTATAAAGGGGGCCGCGTCCTACGAGCAGTACTTC
CDR3aa: CASSIKGAASYEQYF

j_gene: TRBJ1-6
d_gene: NA
abundance: NA
v_gene: TRBV6-6
CDR3nt: TGTGCCAGCACCAAAACAGGGAATAATTCACCCCTCCACTTT
CDR3aa: CASTKTGNNSPLHF

j_gene: TRBJ1-2
d_gene: TRBD1
abundance: NA
v_gene: TRBV10-2
CDR3nt: TGCGCCAGCAGGGAAGACAGGGCGAGCTATGGCTACACCTTC
CDR3aa: CASREDRASYGYTF

j_gene: TRBJ2-5
d_gene: TRBD1
abundance: NA
v_gene: TRBV5-1
CDR3nt: TGCGCCAGCAGCTTTGGGACAGGGGGCCAAGAGACCCAGTACTTC
CDR3aa: CASSFGTGGQETQYF

j_gene: TRBJ2-7
d_gene: TRBD2
abundance: few
v_gene: TRBV7-9
CDR3nt: TGTGCCAGCAGTTACGGACTAGCGGTGTTCTCCTTC
CDR3aa: CASSYGLAVFSF

j_gene: TRBJ1-1
d_gene: NA
abundance: NA
v_gene: TRBV19
CDR3nt: TGTGCCAGCCGGCCCCTGACTAACACTGAAGCTTTCTTT
CDR3aa: CASRPLTNTEAFF